Listed below are T cell receptor beta chains from one sample, sequenced in a study of beta chain features in type 1 diabetes. Generated by immunoSEQ multiplex PCR, the TCRdb table keeps only in-frame clones and is missing some. The table has 310,000 or so clones, approximately 15% seen once. Sequences were obtained from naive CD4+ T cells from blood. Receptors originate from a man younger than 35 with type 1 diabetes. CDR3s include the opening cysteine and the closing phenylalanine or tryptophan. Each record gives: V gene, J gene, clone size, CDR3 length, CDR3 protein. The size of a clone is reported for some rows only, either as once, few or many, or as a class for expanded clones.

TRBV7-9	TRBJ2-5	-	16	CASSLVALAGVETQYF
TRBV10-3	TRBJ1-2	few	10	CAINQGGYTF
TRBV27	TRBJ1-2	-	14	CASSKYQGAGGYTF
TRBV6-6	TRBJ2-2	-	16	CASSSPSGMVSGELFF
TRBV7-9	TRBJ2-2	-	13	CAAWGLNTGELFF
TRBV7-9	TRBJ1-2	few	11	CASSLVSGYTF
TRBV4-2	TRBJ2-2	-	16	CASSPSAGGNTGELFF
TRBV4-2	TRBJ1-1	few	16	CASSQEIPSTNTEAFF
TRBV18	TRBJ2-5	-	15	CASSPQDRSVETQYF
TRBV9	TRBJ1-6	few	15	CASSGGTGGWSPLHF
TRBV28	TRBJ1-6	-	13	CASRGTVWSPLHF
TRBV2	TRBJ2-2	-	14	CASSVQGLSGELFF
TRBV28	TRBJ2-7	few	15	CASSSSGQGVHEQYF
TRBV5-6	TRBJ2-3	-	15	CASSLDTRGRDTQYF
TRBV28	TRBJ2-3	-	13	CASSSQGSDTQYF
TRBV2	TRBJ2-5	-	14	CASSEIAGGPEQYF
TRBV1	TRBJ2-1	-	17	CTSSQVASGRLYNEQFF
TRBV6-5	TRBJ1-1	-	12	CASSYSLDEAFF
TRBV6-5	TRBJ2-3	-	16	CASSYSSIAGTDTQYF
TRBV30	TRBJ1-2	-	12	CAWRATGGGYTF
TRBV4-1	TRBJ1-6	few	15	CASSQTDRDNSPLHF
TRBV9	TRBJ1-3	few	15	CASSGGVPSGNTIYF
TRBV30	TRBJ1-1	-	12	CAWSLWSAEAFF
TRBV7-2	TRBJ2-7	few	14	CASSLYRVSYEQYF
TRBV15	TRBJ2-7	few	14	CATSRAGSEKKQYF
TRBV30	TRBJ2-5	few	15	CAWSVRRAGKETQYF
TRBV18	TRBJ2-5	-	15	CASSPTTGDQETQYF
TRBV18	TRBJ2-3	few	18	CASSPRPAGASSTDTQYF
TRBV19	TRBJ1-1	-	14	CASSIEGSQYEAFF
TRBV11-2	TRBJ2-5	-	13	CASSSTSGETQYF
TRBV29-1	TRBJ2-1	few	13	CSVEVQLYNEQFF